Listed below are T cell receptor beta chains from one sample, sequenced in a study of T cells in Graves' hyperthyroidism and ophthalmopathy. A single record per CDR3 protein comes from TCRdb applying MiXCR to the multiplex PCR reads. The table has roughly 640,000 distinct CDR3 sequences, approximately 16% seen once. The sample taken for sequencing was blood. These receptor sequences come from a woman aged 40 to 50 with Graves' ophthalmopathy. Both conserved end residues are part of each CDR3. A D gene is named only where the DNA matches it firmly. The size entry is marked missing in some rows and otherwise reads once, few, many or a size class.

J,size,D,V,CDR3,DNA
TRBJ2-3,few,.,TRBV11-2,CASILEGGRGTQYF,TGTGCCAGCATCTTGGAGGGGGGACGTGGTACGCAGTATTTT
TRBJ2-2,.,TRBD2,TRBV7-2,CASSSPGLAGMELFF,TGTGCCAGCAGCTCACCGGGACTAGCGGGAATGGAGCTGTTTTTT
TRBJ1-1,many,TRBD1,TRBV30,CAWRGQTGAFF,TGTGCCTGGAGGGGACAGACCGGGGCTTTCTTT
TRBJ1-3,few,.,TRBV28,CASSLGGDHLSGNTIYF,TGTGCCAGCAGTTTAGGAGGGGACCACCTCTCTGGAAACACCATATATTTT
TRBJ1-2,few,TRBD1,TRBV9,CASSVGAGTGEYGYTF,TGTGCCAGCAGCGTAGGGGCCGGGACAGGGGAATACGGCTACACCTTC
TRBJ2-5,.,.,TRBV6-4,CASSGLPGETQYF,TGTGCCAGCAGTGGCCTCCCAGGGGAGACCCAGTACTTC
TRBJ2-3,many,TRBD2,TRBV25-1,CASSGSPGVAGGTDTQYF,TGTGCCAGCAGTGGATCTCCGGGAGTAGCGGGAGGAACAGATACGCAGTATTTT
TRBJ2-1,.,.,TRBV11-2,CASSAYEQFF,TGTGCCAGCAGCGCGTATGAGCAGTTCTTC
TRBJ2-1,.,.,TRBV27,CASSLGGLNDEQFF,TGTGCCAGCAGTTTAGGGGGTTTGAACGATGAGCAGTTCTTC
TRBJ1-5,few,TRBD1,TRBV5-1,CASSTGQAGQPQHF,TGCGCCAGCAGCACCGGACAGGCTGGACAGCCCCAGCATTTT
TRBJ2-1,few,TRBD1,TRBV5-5,CASSPGQGAVEQFF,TGTGCCAGCAGCCCGGGACAGGGGGCGGTTGAGCAGTTCTTC
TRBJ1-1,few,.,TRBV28,CASSSGVLGAFF,TGTGCCAGCAGCTCCGGGGTGCTGGGGGCTTTCTTT
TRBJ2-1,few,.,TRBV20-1,CSASWGLSYNEQFF,TGCAGTGCTAGCTGGGGCCTGAGCTACAATGAGCAGTTCTTC
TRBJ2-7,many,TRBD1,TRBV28,CASSLPGQGSEEQYF,TGTGCCAGCAGTCTTCCCGGACAGGGTTCAGAGGAGCAGTACTTC
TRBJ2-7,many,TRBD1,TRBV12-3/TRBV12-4,CASSLGQGTYEQYF,TGTGCCAGCAGTTTGGGACAGGGGACCTACGAGCAGTACTTC
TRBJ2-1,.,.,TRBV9,CASSVAGSAGGGYNEQFF,TGTGCCAGCAGCGTAGCTGGCAGCGCAGGGGGAGGCTACAATGAGCAGTTCTTC
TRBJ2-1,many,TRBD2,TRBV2,CASSEYGGATGEQFF,TGTGCCAGCAGTGAATACGGGGGGGCCACAGGGGAGCAGTTCTTC
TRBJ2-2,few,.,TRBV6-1,CAVVDWVSNGELFF,TGTGCCGTCGTCGACTGGGTGTCCAACGGGGAGCTGTTTTTT
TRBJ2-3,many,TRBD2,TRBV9,CASSAMGSGKADTQYF,TGTGCCAGCAGCGCTATGGGTAGCGGGAAGGCAGATACGCAGTATTTT
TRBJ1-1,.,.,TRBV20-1,CSATNSPRENTEAFF,TGCAGTGCTACAAACAGTCCCCGGGAAAACACTGAAGCTTTCTTT
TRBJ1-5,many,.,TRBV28,CASSFSRGWSNQPQHF,TGTGCCAGCAGTTTTTCCAGGGGATGGAGCAATCAGCCCCAGCATTTT
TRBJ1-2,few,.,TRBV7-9,CASSGGGEYGYTF,TGTGCCAGCTCGGGGGGGGGCGAATATGGCTACACCTTC
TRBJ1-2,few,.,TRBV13,CASSLGHGTLANYGYTF,TGTGCCAGCAGCTTAGGCCACGGCACTCTAGCTAACTATGGCTACACCTTC
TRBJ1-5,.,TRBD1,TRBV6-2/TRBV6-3,CASRRDREPGGSQPQHF,TGTGCCAGCAGGAGGGACAGGGAGCCCGGGGGAAGTCAGCCCCAGCATTTT
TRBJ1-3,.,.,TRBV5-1,CASSPYDLLGNTIYF,TGCGCCAGCAGCCCATATGATCTGCTTGGAAACACCATATATTTT
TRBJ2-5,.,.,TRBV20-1,CSAPIWGLQETQYF,TGCAGTGCACCGATTTGGGGGCTACAAGAGACCCAGTACTTC
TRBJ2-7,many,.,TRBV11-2,CASSLGTDIDEQYF,TGTGCCAGCAGCTTAGGGACGGATATCGACGAGCAGTACTTC
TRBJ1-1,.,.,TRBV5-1,CASSLEGGSTEAFF,TGCGCCAGCAGCTTAGAGGGCGGGAGCACTGAAGCTTTCTTT
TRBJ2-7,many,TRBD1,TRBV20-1,CSAANPGQGAAEQYF,TGCAGTGCTGCAAACCCCGGACAGGGGGCGGCCGAGCAGTACTTC
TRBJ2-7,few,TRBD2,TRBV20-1,CSARTPGLADRF,TGCAGTGCTAGGACTCCGGGACTAGCGGATCGATTC
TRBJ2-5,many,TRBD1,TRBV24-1,CATSDRDRAKETQYF,TGTGCCACCAGTGATCGGGACAGGGCAAAAGAGACCCAGTACTTC
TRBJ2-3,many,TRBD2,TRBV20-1,CSVSGASGETQYF,TGCAGTGTTTCAGGAGCTAGCGGGGAGACGCAGTATTTT
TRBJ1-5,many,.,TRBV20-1,CSARPRTPGVSNQPQHF,TGCAGTGCTAGACCCCGGACTCCTGGAGTGAGCAATCAGCCCCAGCATTTT
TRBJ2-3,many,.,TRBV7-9,CASSSSPGRGTDTQYF,TGTGCCAGCAGCTCATCACCCGGGCGGGGCACAGATACGCAGTATTTT
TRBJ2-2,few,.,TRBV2,CASSDDTGELFF,TGTGCCAGCAGTGATGACACCGGGGAGCTGTTTTTT
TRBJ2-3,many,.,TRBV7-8,CASRQGFGTDTQYF,TGTGCCAGCAGGCAGGGGTTCGGCACAGATACGCAGTATTTT
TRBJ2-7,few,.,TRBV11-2,CASSWGHRPSYEQYF,TGTGCCAGCAGCTGGGGACACCGTCCGTCCTACGAGCAGTACTTC
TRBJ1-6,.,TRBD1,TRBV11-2,CASSLEGQGLGSPLHF,TGTGCCAGCAGCTTAGAGGGACAGGGGTTGGGTTCACCCCTCCACTTT
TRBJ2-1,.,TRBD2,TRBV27,CASQRGGSYNEQFF,TGTGCCAGCCAGCGGGGGGGCTCCTACAATGAGCAGTTCTTC
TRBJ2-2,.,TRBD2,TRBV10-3,CAIGGTSGSAGELFF,TGTGCCATCGGCGGGACTAGCGGGAGTGCCGGGGAGCTGTTTTTT
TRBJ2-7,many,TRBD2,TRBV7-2,CASSSTGRGAYEQYF,TGTGCCAGCAGTAGTACTGGGCGGGGGGCCTACGAGCAGTACTTC
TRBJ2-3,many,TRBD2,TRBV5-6,CASSHRGGPGDTQYF,TGTGCCAGCAGCCACCGCGGGGGGCCGGGAGATACGCAGTATTTT
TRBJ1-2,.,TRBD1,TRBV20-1,CSAVQGYGYTF,TGCAGTGCTGTACAGGGGTATGGCTACACCTTC
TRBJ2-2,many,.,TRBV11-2,CASSPGVFTGELFF,TGTGCCAGCAGCCCAGGCGTGTTCACCGGGGAGCTGTTTTTT
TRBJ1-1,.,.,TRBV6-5,CASSYSTGTQVNTEAFF,TGTGCCAGCAGTTACTCGACGGGGACACAGGTGAACACTGAAGCTTTCTTT
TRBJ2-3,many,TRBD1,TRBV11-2,CASSLDGQGDTDTQYF,TGTGCCAGCAGCTTAGATGGACAGGGTGACACAGATACGCAGTATTTT
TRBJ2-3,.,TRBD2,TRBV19,CASSNAGTSSSTDTQYF,TGTGCCAGTAGTAACGCCGGGACTAGCAGTAGCACAGATACGCAGTATTTT
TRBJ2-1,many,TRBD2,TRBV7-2,CASSATSGPNEQFF,TGTGCCAGCAGCGCGACTAGCGGCCCGAATGAGCAGTTCTTC
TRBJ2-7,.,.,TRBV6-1,CATGESVFEQYF,TGTGCCACCGGGGAGTCGGTCTTCGAGCAGTACTTC
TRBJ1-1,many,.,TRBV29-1,CSVVRQENTEAFF,TGCAGCGTTGTACGTCAGGAGAACACTGAAGCTTTCTTT
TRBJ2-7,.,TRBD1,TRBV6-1,CASTPGQGGEQYF,TGTGCCAGCACCCCGGGACAGGGTGGAGAGCAGTACTTC
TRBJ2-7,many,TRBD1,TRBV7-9,CASSPGQKYEQYF,TGTGCCAGCAGCCCGGGACAGAAATACGAGCAGTACTTC
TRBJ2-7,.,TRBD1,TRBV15,CATSRDRDRSSYEQYF,TGTGCCACCAGCAGAGATCGGGACAGGAGCTCCTACGAGCAGTACTTC
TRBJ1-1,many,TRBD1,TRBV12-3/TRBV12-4,CASATGGDLNTEAFF,TGTGCCAGCGCGACAGGGGGGGATCTGAACACTGAAGCTTTCTTT